The 16 T cell receptor beta chains in this list originate from one sample, sequenced in a study of human T cells and chemical hapten exposure (dated by TCRdb to the early 2020s). Library preparation used RACE. TCRdb lists the instrument as NextSeq 500. TCRdb reanalyzed the raw reads on its own, using fastp at Q25 for trimming and MiXCR for clone calling, and kept in-frame beta chains. Each CDR3 protein gets just one entry, which takes the most common genes and DNA from the rows behind it. Present in this sample are just under 60,000 distinct CDR3 sequences, around 12% of which were seen just once. Roughly 2.4% of the sample rests with the top ten. The sample's time point label is to be understood as: patch test 3, about 24 weeks after DPC sensitization. Read against the paper, the sample's treatment or condition label means: therapeutic diphenylcyclopropenone sensitization with weekly scalp DPC. The sequencing used whole blood, collected in connection with sensitization to the hapten diphenylcyclopropenone (DPC). The receptors stem from a man aged 25 to 40 with alopecia areata. Some clones in this sample may be carry-over from other donors' samples.

This clonotype came up many times. The chain employs TRBV27 and TRBJ2-2; D perhaps matches TRBD2 (6 bases). Germline assignment: CDR1 MNHEY and CDR2 SMNVEV (reference sequence). The CDR3 consists of 13 residues. Between the trimmed V and J ends, which lost 6 bases and 11 bases, there was a span of 16 bases. CDR3 sequence (DNA): TGTGCCAGCAGACTGGGACTCCACGAAGAGCTGTTTTTT. Translating it yields CASRLGLHEELFF.

The sample holds a few counts of this clonotype. The chain is built from TRBV28 and TRBJ2-7, with a tentative D call TRBD1 (6 bases). Trimming shortened V by 6 bases and J by 3 bases, and 15 bases separated the two germline ends. CDR3 length: 14 amino acids. Germline CDR1 reads MDHEN; CDR2 reads SYDVKM. CDR3 bases: TGTGCCAGCAGCGGAGCAGGGGAAATCTACGAGCAGTACTTC. It codes for CASSGAGEIYEQYF.

This clonotype was recorded at least ten times. Its ends do not fully match the called genes, so a read error is possible. J is TRBJ2-3 and V is TRBV29-1; D possibly corresponds to TRBD1 (5 bases). The germline V gene has CDR1 SQVTM and CDR2 ANQGSEA. The CDR3 has 11 amino acids. As DNA, the CDR3 is TGCAGCGTTGATGCGGACACTTCTCTTTCCTTT. Translating gives CSVDADTSLSF.

This clonotype was detected ten times or more. This sequence joins TRBV27 and TRBJ2-7; 12 positions match TRBD2. Germline V gene data show CDR1 as MNHEY and CDR2 as SMNVEV (reference sequence). Trimming took 2 bases from V and 0 from J; bases not matched to a gene: 8. This CDR3 spans 18 amino acids. The CDR3, as DNA: TGTGCCAGCAGTTTACCCACTAGCGGGGGGACCTCCTCCTACGAGCAGTACTTC. Translating it yields CASSLPTSGGTSSYEQYF.

This clonotype was seen more than once but under ten times. The chain couples TRBV7-9 to TRBJ2-7, with D perhaps TRBD1 or TRBD2 (5 bases each). This CDR3 is built from 15 residues. V gave up 5 bases and J gave up 2 bases, with 16 bases separating them. CDR1 and CDR2 from the germline V gene are SEHNR and FQNEAQ (reference sequence). CDR3 amino acids: CASSPKVGRAYEQYF. CDR3 sequence (DNA): TGTGCCAGCAGCCCAAAAGTGGGACGGGCCTACGAGCAGTACTTC.

Only a few counts were recorded for this clonotype. The V and J genes are TRBV27 and TRBJ1-1; TRBD1 matches at 7 bases. Germline V CDR1 and CDR2: MNHEY, SMNVEV (reference sequence). V was clipped by 7 bases and J by 3 bases; unmatched bases: 8. The CDR3 consists of 14 residues. In DNA, the CDR3 is TGTGCCAGCAAACGACAGGGTCGGGACACTGAAGCTTTCTTT. Its protein is CASKRQGRDTEAFF.

This clonotype was counted a few times. The CDR3 loop reads CASSQEAGRETQYF. CDR3 sequence (DNA): TGTGCCAGCAGCCAAGAGGCAGGGAGGGAGACCCAGTACTTC. The V call is TRBV3-1, the J call TRBJ2-5; perhaps TRBD2 as D (6 bases). The length of the CDR3 is 14 residues. Germline V CDR1 and CDR2: LGHDT, YNNKEL (reference sequence). The germline V and J ends were trimmed by 0 bases and 5 bases, with 10 bases remaining between them.

The rearrangement uses TRBV2 and TRBJ2-2; 10 bases fit TRBD1. The germline CDR1 and CDR2 sequences are SNHLY and FYNNEI. CDR3 size: 15 residues. With V trimmed by 8 bases and J by 4 bases, 7 bases remained unmatched. DNA of the CDR3: TGTGCCAGCGCTATCCGGGACAGGGGCACCGGGGAGCTGTTTTTT. Its protein is CASAIRDRGTGELFF.

This clonotype was detected a few times. V usage is TRBV11-1 and J usage is TRBJ1-6; D gene uncertain. This CDR3 is built from 14 residues. Germline V gives CDR1 SGHAT, CDR2 FQDESV (reference sequence). V dropped 3 bases and J dropped 8 bases, with 11 bases sitting between them. The DNA for the CDR3 is TGTGCCAGCAGCTTTGGCCAGCGATATTCACCCCTCCACTTT. Translated: CASSFGQRYSPLHF.

The chain uses TRBV7-9 and TRBJ2-5; D possibly corresponds to TRBD1 (6 bases). Trimming took 6 bases from V and 3 from J, leaving 11 bases between them. Germline V gives CDR1 SEHNR, CDR2 FQNEAQ (reference sequence). CDR3 length equals 13 residues. DNA for the CDR3: TGTGCCAGCAGACCAAGGACAGAAGAGACCCAGTACTTC. Translating gives CASRPRTEETQYF.

This clonotype has ten or more counts. The chain links TRBV3-1 to TRBJ2-7, with TRBD1 matching 7 bases. Germline-derived CDR1 and CDR2 are LGHDT and YNNKEL (reference sequence). This CDR3 contains 15 residues. The J segment lost 4 bases and the V segment lost 1 base, leaving 7 bases of the junction unmatched. As DNA, the CDR3 is TGTGCCAGCAGCCAAGTCCGACAGGGATGGTACGAGCAGTACTTC. As protein: CASSQVRQGWYEQYF.

The V call is TRBV12-3 or TRBV12-4, the J call TRBJ2-7, with D uncertain. The V end lost 5 bases, the J end lost 5 bases, and 13 bases lay between the germline ends. The CDR3 sequence is 13 residues long. The CDR3 nucleotides are TGTGCCAGCAGTACGGTCGTCCCTCACGAGCAGTACTTC. Encoded protein: CASSTVVPHEQYF.

This clonotype has a count of ten or more. V and J are TRBV7-2 and TRBJ1-3; D possibly corresponds to TRBD1 (5 bases). CDR1 SGHTA and CDR2 FQGNSA come from the germline V gene. The CDR3 sequence is 17 residues long. The V and J ends lost 4 bases and 2 bases respectively, with 18 bases between them. CDR3 bases: TGTGCCAGCAGCTCTCCCCGGGGCGGGGCGGCTGGAAACACCATATATTTT. Translated, it gives CASSSPRGGAAGNTIYF.

The chain links TRBV6-5 to TRBJ2-7; 8 nucleotides agree with TRBD2. The CDR3 totals 13 residues. J was trimmed by 4 bases and V by 4 bases; bases with no gene match: 3. CDR1 MNHEY and CDR2 SVGAGI come from the germline V gene. The CDR3 bases are TGTGCCAGCAGTTTCAGCGGGGGTTACGAGCAGTACTTC. This gives the protein CASSFSGGYEQYF.

This clonotype has more than one count but fewer than ten. The rearrangement links TRBV20-1 to TRBJ1-1, with TRBD1 matching 8 bases. Germline assignment: CDR1 DFQATT and CDR2 SNEGSKA (reference sequence). V was pared by 3 bases and J by 7 bases, with 7 bases of the junction left unmatched. This CDR3 has 13 residues. CDR3 DNA sequence: TGCAGTGCTAGTTGGACAGGGAGGGGTGAAGCTTTCTTT. It encodes CSASWTGRGEAFF.

This clonotype was counted many times. The chain joins TRBV3-1 to TRBJ1-2, with TRBD1 matching over 7 bases. Germline lookup yields CDR1 LGHDT and CDR2 YNNKEL (reference sequence). Trimming removed 1 base from V and 6 bases from J; junction bases left unmatched: 20. The CDR3 covers 19 residues. The CDR3, as DNA: TGTGCCAGCAGCCAAGGGCTGGACAGGCCCCCATTCGCTAAAGATGGCTACACCTTC. Amino acid sequence: CASSQGLDRPPFAKDGYTF. Full variable domain (rest looked up from reference TRBV3-1 and TRBJ1-2): DTAVSQTPKYLVTQMGNDKSIKCEQNLGHDTMYWYKQDSKKFLKIMFSYNNKELIINETVPNRFSPKSPDKAHLNLHINSLELGDSAVYFCASSQGLDRPPFAKDGYTFGSGTRLTVV.